A single sample is the source of the 9 T cell receptor beta chains below, sequenced in a study of blood T cell repertoires in COVID-19. Clones were read by immunoSEQ multiplex PCR, and TCRdb kept only the in-frame ones, dropping some. The repertoire holds about 170,000 clones, with more than 75% as singletons. The sequenced sample consisted of peripheral blood. These receptors were obtained from a man aged 50 to 59 who had recovered from COVID-19.

This chain connects TRBV7-2 to TRBJ1-6, with 12 nucleotides matching TRBD1. The V gene's germline CDR1 is SGHTA and CDR2 FQGNSA. The CDR3 runs 16 residues. V trimming: 5 bases; J trimming: 9 bases; junction bases outside the gene matches: 8. CDR3: CASSPRGQGAGSPLHF. CDR3 in DNA: TGTGCCAGCAGCCCGAGGGGACAGGGGGCGGGTTCACCCCTCCACTTT.

The chain carries TRBV7-2 and TRBJ1-4, with TRBD1 matching over 8 bases. CDR3 size: 17 residues. Germline loops: CDR1 SGHTA, CDR2 FQGNSA. J lost 7 bases, V lost 2 bases, and 12 bases had no gene match. CDR3 sequence: CASSLSQGAGGGEKLFF. DNA of the CDR3: TGTGCCAGCAGCTTATCCCAGGGGGCAGGGGGCGGTGAAAAACTGTTTTTT.

This clone is a singleton in its sample. V usage is TRBV21-1 and J usage is TRBJ1-6; the table's D call of TRBD1 was not tested on the DNA. TRBV21-1 constitutes a pseudogene. CDR3 length equals 13 residues. The CDR3 DNA reads TGTGCCAACTCGGACAGAGGTAATTCACCCCTCCACTTT. It is translated as CANSDRGNSPLHF.

V is TRBV7-3 and J is TRBJ2-5, with TRBD1 as a possible D gene (6 bases). V lost 5 bases, J lost 0 bases, and 13 bases lay in between. Germline lookup yields CDR1 SGHTA and CDR2 FQGTGA. The CDR3 is 15 amino acids. CDR3 nucleotides: TGTGCCAGCAGCCGGAACCAGGGGAACCAAGAGACCCAGTACTTC. This codes for CASSRNQGNQETQYF.

CDR3 sequence (DNA): TGTGCCAGCAGTTACTCGAAGTCATATCGGGCCGGGGAGCTGTTTTTT. Its protein is CASSYSKSYRAGELFF. The V and J genes are TRBV6-5 and TRBJ2-2; D unresolved. Trimming removed 0 bases at V and 6 bases at J, with 14 bases between. This CDR3 has 16 residues. Germline loops: CDR1 MNHEY, CDR2 SVGAGI.

This chain joins TRBV5-1 and TRBJ1-2; D is perhaps TRBD1 (5 bases). CDR1 SGHRS and CDR2 YFSETQ come from the germline V gene. Trimming took off 7 bases at V and 5 bases at J, with 18 bases between the two ends. The CDR3 contains 14 residues. This CDR3 is CASYFSEGSYGYTF. DNA for the CDR3: TGCGCCAGCTATTTTTCGGAGGGGTCTTATGGCTACACCTTC.

This chain links TRBV18 with TRBJ1-1, with D unresolved. There are 14 residues in the CDR3. Between the trimmed V and J ends, which lost 3 bases and 6 bases, there was a span of 14 bases. The V gene's germline CDR1 is KGHSH and CDR2 LQKENI. In DNA, the CDR3 is TGTGCCAGCTCACCGTTGAGTCGGGAAGCTGAAGCTTTCTTT. It translates to CASSPLSREAEAFF.

The rearrangement uses TRBV6-6 and TRBJ2-7; 8 bases agree with TRBD1. V dropped 8 bases and J dropped 2; count of bases not matched to a gene: 2. This CDR3 has 12 amino acids. Germline V lookup: CDR1 MNHNY, CDR2 SVGAGI (reference sequence). CDR3 bases: TGTGCCAGCCACAGGGGGGCCTACGAGCAGTACTTC. As protein: CASHRGAYEQYF.

This sequence joins TRBV11-2 and TRBJ2-5; tentative D call: TRBD2 (6 bases). CDR1 and CDR2 (germline): SGHAT, FQNNGV. CDR3 length: 15 residues. V shed 4 bases and J shed 7 bases, with 19 bases lying between them. This CDR3 is CASSSSLGQGGTQYF. As DNA, the CDR3 is TGTGCCAGCAGCTCGTCCCTAGGGCAGGGAGGGACCCAGTACTTC.